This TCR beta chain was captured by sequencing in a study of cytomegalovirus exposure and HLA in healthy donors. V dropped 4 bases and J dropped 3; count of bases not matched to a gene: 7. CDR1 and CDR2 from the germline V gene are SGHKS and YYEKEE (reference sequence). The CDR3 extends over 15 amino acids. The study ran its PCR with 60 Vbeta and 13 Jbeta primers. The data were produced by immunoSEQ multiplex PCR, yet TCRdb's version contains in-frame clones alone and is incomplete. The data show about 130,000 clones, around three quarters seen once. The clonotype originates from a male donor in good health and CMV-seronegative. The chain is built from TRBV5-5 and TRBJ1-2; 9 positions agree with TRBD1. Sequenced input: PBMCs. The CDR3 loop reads CASSTGTGRDYGYTF. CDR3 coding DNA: TGTGCCAGCAGCACCGGGACAGGGAGGGACTATGGCTACACCTTC. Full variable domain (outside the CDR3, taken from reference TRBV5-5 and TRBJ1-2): DAGVTQSPTHLIKTRGQQVTLRCSPISGHKSVSWYQQVLGQGPQFIFQYYEKEERGRGNFPDRFSARQFPNYSSELNVNALLLGDSALYLCASSTGTGRDYGYTFGSGTRLTVV.